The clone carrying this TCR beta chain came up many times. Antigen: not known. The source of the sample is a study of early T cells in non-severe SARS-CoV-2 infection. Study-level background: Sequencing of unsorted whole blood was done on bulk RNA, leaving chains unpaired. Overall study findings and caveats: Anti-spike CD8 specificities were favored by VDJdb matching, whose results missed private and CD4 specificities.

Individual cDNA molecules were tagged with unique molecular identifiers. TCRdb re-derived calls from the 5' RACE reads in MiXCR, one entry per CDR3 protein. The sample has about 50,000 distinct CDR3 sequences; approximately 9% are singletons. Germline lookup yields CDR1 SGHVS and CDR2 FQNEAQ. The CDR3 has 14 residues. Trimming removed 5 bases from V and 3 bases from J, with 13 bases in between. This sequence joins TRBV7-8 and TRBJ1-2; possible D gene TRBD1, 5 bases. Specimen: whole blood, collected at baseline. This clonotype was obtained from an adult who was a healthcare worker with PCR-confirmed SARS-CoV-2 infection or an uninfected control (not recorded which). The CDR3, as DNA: TGTGCCAGCAGCCCTTGGGGCGGAGACTATGGCTACACCTTC. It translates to CASSPWGGDYGYTF.